One sample yielded the 13 T cell receptor beta chains listed below, sequenced in a study of control samples from healthy donors and cancer patients. The repertoire was sequenced with immunoSEQ multiplex PCR; TCRdb's copy has only in-frame clones and lacks some. The sample holds 90,000 to 130,000 clones; roughly 90% are singletons and the top ten take roughly 3.7%. Sequences were obtained from PBMCs. These receptors were collected from a woman in her sixties with lung cancer.

This clone was seen a handful of times. The J gene is TRBJ1-5, the V gene TRBV6-6; D is perhaps TRBD1 (6 bases). Germline V gene lookup returns CDR1 MNHNY and CDR2 SVGAGI (reference sequence). V was pared by 7 bases and J by 5 bases, with 9 bases between. There are 12 residues in the CDR3. CDR3 sequence: CASTRTDQPQHF. DNA of the CDR3: TGTGCCAGCACCCGGACAGATCAGCCCCAGCATTTT.

The V gene is TRBV19, the J gene TRBJ1-1; D perhaps matches TRBD1 (6 bases). The CDR3 extends over 14 amino acids. CDR1 is LNHDA and CDR2 is SQIVND in the germline V gene (reference sequence). The V end was cut by 5 bases, the J end by 1 base, with 11 bases between. CDR3 protein: CASSPPTGNTEAFF. In DNA form, the CDR3 reads TGTGCCAGTAGTCCCCCGACAGGGAACACTGAAGCTTTCTTT.

This rearrangement joins TRBV7-9 to TRBJ2-2, with 7 nucleotides matching TRBD1. Germline assignment: CDR1 SEHNR and CDR2 FQNEAQ (reference sequence). V lost 2 bases, J lost 3 bases, and 3 bases stayed unmatched. This CDR3 is 15 amino acids long. The CDR3 DNA reads TGTGCCAGCAGCTTAAGACAGGGATACACCGGGGAGCTGTTTTTT. As protein: CASSLRQGYTGELFF.

The chain combines TRBV11-3 with TRBJ1-2, with 10 bases aligning to TRBD1. The CDR3 contains 13 residues. CDR1 is SGHNT and CDR2 is YENEEA in the germline V gene. V lost 3 bases and J lost 7; bases outside the gene matches: 2. Here the CDR3 DNA reads TGTGCCAGCAGCTTCGGGACAGGGGTTGGCTACACCTTC. Amino acid sequence: CASSFGTGVGYTF.

This chain links TRBV5-4 with TRBJ2-2, with a weak D call TRBD2 (6 bases). CDR1 SGHNT and CDR2 YYREEE come from the germline V gene (reference sequence). Trimming took 1 base from V and 6 from J, leaving 10 bases between them. This CDR3 region has 14 residues. For the CDR3, the DNA is TGTGCCAGCAGCTTGACCCCGGGGGCCGGGGAGCTGTTTTTT. As protein: CASSLTPGAGELFF.

V gene TRBV6-4 combines with J gene TRBJ1-5, with 9 bases that match TRBD1. The CDR3 covers 14 residues. Germline trimming cut 3 bases from V and 6 bases from J; bases unmatched to any gene: 3. The V gene's germline CDR1 is MRHNA and CDR2 SNTAGT. This CDR3 reads CASSDTGGRQPQHF. Here the CDR3 DNA reads TGTGCCAGCAGTGATACAGGGGGCCGTCAGCCCCAGCATTTT.

V and J are TRBV13 and TRBJ1-6; no clear D gene. Looked up from germline, CDR1 is PRHDT and CDR2 is FYEKMQ (reference sequence). Deletions cut 7 bases from V and 5 bases from J, with 18 bases between. The CDR3 runs 16 residues. The CDR3 nucleotides read TGTGCCAGCATTCTACGGCGGGCCCCGAATAATTCACCCCTCCACTTT. It specifies CASILRRAPNNSPLHF.

This chain connects TRBV12-3 or TRBV12-4 to TRBJ1-2, with D possibly TRBD1 on 5 matching bases. The V gene lost 6 bases and the J gene lost 14 bases, with 19 bases spanning the gap. The CDR3 loop spans 12 amino acids. Here the CDR3 DNA reads TGTGCCAGCAGCGGGACGGAGTATGGTGGGACCTTC. Translating gives CASSGTEYGGTF.

J is TRBJ1-2 and V is TRBV3-1 (or the pseudogene TRBV3-2); D gene ambiguous. Germline CDR1 reads LGHDT; CDR2 reads YNNKEL (reference sequence). This CDR3 region has 12 residues. Trimming took 3 bases from V and 5 from J, leaving 7 bases between them. The CDR3 sequence is CASSQGIYGYTF. The CDR3 nucleotides read TGTGCCAGCAGCCAGGGGATATATGGCTACACCTTC.

This clone was recorded a few times. This chain links TRBV5-1 with TRBJ1-1; D possibly corresponds to TRBD1 (5 bases). This CDR3 spans 14 amino acids. The V gene lost 1 base and the J gene lost 7 bases, with 14 bases spanning the gap. Germline values: CDR1 SGHRS, CDR2 YFSETQ. The CDR3 loop reads CASSLRQGAGEAFF. CDR3 DNA sequence: TGCGCCAGCAGCTTGCGTCAGGGAGCCGGTGAAGCTTTCTTT.

The DNA of the CDR3 is TGTGCCAGCAGTGAACCGATAGGGGGCTTAACCCCGGGGACCCAGTACTTC. This codes for CASSEPIGGLTPGTQYF. The chain carries TRBV2 and TRBJ2-5; 7 bases are a match to TRBD1. From germline, CDR1 is SNHLY and CDR2 FYNNEI. The CDR3 contains 17 residues. The J segment lost 7 bases and the V segment lost 2 bases, leaving 16 bases of the junction unmatched.

V gene TRBV3-1 (or the pseudogene TRBV3-2) combines with J gene TRBJ1-1; unclear D gene. The V and J ends lost 1 base and 1 base respectively, with 7 bases between them. The CDR3 spans 14 residues. Per the germline V gene, CDR1 is LGHDT and CDR2 is YNNKEL (reference sequence). The CDR3 reads CASSQVLQNTEAFF. The CDR3 DNA reads TGTGCCAGCAGCCAAGTTCTGCAGAACACTGAAGCTTTCTTT.

The chain has TRBV7-9 and TRBJ1-6; D gene unclear. The CDR3 is 15 residues long. V gave up 0 bases and J gave up 9 bases, with 12 bases separating them. CDR1 is SEHNR and CDR2 is FQNEAQ in the germline V gene (reference sequence). CDR3 sequence (DNA): TGTGCCAGCAGCTTAGCGGGAGCGGCTGGTTCACCCCTCCACTTT. Amino acid sequence: CASSLAGAAGSPLHF.